This record concerns one T cell receptor (beta chain) sequence. Antigen: not known. The germline V gene has CDR1 DFQATT and CDR2 SNEGSKA (reference sequence). This CDR3 has 15 residues. V was shortened by 3 bases and J by 2 bases, with 13 bases between the two germline ends. Random-hexamer reverse transcription was applied to about 0.45 to 1 ug RNA. By means of immunoSEQ multiplex PCR, TCR beta CDR3 spanning 54 Vbeta and 13 Jbeta underwent amplification. Each CDR3 protein gets one entry after TCRdb re-called the immunoSEQ multiplex PCR reads with MiXCR. The sample has roughly 130,000 distinct CDR3 sequences, 90% to 95% seen once. The source of the sample is a study of CD8 T cells in Susac syndrome. Study findings and constraints: That the number of individuals in its TCR sequencing and HLA analysis was relatively small was acknowledged by the study.

Source material: CD4+ T cells from PBMCs. This rearrangement joins TRBV20-1 to TRBJ2-2; D not certain. This sequence was found in a human donor with multiple sclerosis. CDR3 in DNA: TGCAGTGCTAGGGTAACGGAAACAAACACCGGGGAGCTGTTTTTT. This gives the protein CSARVTETNTGELFF.